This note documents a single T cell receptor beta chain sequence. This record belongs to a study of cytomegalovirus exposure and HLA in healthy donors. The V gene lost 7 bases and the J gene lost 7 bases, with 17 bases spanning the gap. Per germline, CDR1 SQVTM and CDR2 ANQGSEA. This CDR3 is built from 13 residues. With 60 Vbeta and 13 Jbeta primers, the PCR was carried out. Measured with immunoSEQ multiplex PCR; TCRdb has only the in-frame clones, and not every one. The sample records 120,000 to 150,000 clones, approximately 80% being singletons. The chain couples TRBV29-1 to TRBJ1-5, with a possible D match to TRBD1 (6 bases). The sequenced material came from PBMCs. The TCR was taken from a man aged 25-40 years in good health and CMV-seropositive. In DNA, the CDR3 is TGCAGCGCCAGGGACAACCTGGGGCAGCCCCAGCATTTT. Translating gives CSARDNLGQPQHF.